The subject of this entry is one T cell receptor (beta chain). The antigen is unknown. Assay: immunoSEQ multiplex PCR; the TCRdb copy retains only in-frame clones and omits some. The data show tens of thousands of clones, with 80% to 90% seen just once and 20% to 25% held by the top ten. The germline CDR1 and CDR2 sequences are LNHDA and SQIVND (reference sequence). V was clipped by 7 bases and J by 7 bases; unmatched bases: 9. The CDR3 spans 15 residues. This entry is derived from a study of radiation and T cells in renal cell carcinoma. The overall study: Nephrectomy followed 15 Gy stereotactic body radiation by 4 weeks.

Specified time point: blood 2 weeks post-SBRT. Treatment specified: 15 Gy SBRT to primary tumor, nephrectomy 4 weeks later. Blood was sampled at baseline, 2 weeks and 4 weeks after SBRT. The study, taken as a whole, reports: Baseline intratumoral clonotype presence is unknown without pretreatment biopsies.

The genes are TRBV19 and TRBJ2-2; 10 bases line up with TRBD2. The receptor was isolated from a woman aged 45 to 65 with renal cell carcinoma. Material: blood, obtained from a patient whose treatment included radiotherapy and nephrectomy. CDR3 bases: TGTGCCAGTACCCTAGCGGGAGCGGGCAACGGGGAGCTGTTTTTT. It is translated as CASTLAGAGNGELFF. The full variable domain, in which reference TRBV19 and TRBJ2-2 provide the parts outside the CDR3, is DGGITQSPKYLFRKEGQNVTLSCEQNLNHDAMYWYRQDPGQGLRLIYYSQIVNDFQKGDIAEGYSVSREKKESFPLTVTSAQKNPTAFYLCASTLAGAGNGELFFGEGSRLTVL.